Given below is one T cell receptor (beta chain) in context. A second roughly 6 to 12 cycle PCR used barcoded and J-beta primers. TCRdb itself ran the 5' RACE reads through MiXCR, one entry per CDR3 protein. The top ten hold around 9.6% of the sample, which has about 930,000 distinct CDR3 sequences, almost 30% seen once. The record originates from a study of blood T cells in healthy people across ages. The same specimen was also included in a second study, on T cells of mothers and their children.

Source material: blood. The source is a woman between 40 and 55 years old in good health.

CDR3 sequence (DNA): TGTGCCAGCAGCTTAAAGGGGGCCATGGGGGAGACCCAGTACTTC. Translation: CASSLKGAMGETQYF. The chain has TRBV7-3 and TRBJ2-7, with 7 bases aligning to TRBD1. The end of the DNA fits TRBJ2-5 better, so the J call may be wrong. Germline V gene sequence: CDR1 SGHTA, CDR2 FQGTGA. The CDR3 totals 15 residues.